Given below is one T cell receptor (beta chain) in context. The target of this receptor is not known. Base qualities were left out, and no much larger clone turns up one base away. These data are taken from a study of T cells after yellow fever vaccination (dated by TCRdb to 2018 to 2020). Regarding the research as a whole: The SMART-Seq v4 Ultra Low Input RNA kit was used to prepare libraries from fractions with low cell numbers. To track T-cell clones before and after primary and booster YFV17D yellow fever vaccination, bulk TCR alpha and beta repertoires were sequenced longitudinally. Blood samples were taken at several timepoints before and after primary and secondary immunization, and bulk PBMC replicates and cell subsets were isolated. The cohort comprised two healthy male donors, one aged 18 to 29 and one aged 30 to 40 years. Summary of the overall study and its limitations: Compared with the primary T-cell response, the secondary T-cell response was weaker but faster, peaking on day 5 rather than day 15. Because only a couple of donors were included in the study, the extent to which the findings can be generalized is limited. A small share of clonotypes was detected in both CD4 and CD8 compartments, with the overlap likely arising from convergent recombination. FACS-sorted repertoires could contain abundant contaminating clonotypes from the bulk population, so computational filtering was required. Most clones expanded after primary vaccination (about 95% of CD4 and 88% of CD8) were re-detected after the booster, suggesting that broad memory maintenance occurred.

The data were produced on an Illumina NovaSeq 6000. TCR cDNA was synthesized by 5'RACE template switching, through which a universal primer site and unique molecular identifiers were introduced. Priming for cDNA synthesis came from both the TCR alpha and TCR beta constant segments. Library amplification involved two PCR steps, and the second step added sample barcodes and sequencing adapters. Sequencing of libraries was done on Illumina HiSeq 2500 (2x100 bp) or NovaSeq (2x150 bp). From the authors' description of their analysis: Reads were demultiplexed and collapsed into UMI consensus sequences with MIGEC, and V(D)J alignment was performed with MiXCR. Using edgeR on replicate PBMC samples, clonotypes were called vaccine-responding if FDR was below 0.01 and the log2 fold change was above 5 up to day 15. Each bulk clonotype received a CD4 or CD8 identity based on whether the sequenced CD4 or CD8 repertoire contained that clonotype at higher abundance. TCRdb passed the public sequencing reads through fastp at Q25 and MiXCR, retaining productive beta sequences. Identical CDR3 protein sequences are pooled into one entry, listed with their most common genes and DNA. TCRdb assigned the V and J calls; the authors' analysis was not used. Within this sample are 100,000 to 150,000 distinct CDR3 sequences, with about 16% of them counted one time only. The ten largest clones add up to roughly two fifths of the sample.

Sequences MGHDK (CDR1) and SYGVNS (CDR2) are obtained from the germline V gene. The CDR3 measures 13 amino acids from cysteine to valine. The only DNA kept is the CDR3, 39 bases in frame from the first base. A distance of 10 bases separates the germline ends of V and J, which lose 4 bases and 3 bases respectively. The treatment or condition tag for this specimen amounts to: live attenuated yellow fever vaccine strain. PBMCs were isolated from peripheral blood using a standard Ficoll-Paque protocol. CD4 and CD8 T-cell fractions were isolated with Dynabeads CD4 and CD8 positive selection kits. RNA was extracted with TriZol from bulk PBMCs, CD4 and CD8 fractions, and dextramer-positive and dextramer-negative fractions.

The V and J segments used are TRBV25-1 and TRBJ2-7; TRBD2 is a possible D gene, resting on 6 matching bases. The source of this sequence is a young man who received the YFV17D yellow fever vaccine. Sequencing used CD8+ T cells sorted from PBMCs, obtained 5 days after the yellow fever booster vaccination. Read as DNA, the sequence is TGTGCCAGCAGTGCTCCGGAGGGCTACGAGCAGTACGTC. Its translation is CASSAPEGYEQYV.